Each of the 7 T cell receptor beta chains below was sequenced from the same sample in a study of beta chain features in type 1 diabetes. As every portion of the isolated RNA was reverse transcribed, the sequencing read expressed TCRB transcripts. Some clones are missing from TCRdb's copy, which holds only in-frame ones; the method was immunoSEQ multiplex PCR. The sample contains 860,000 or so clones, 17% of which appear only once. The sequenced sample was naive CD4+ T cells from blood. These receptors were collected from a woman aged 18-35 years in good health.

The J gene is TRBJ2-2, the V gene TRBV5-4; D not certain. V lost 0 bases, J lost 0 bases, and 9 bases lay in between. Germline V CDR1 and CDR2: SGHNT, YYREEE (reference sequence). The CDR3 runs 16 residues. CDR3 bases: TGTGCCAGCAGCTTGGGGGGTACCGCGAACACCGGGGAGCTGTTTTTT. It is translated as CASSLGGTANTGELFF.

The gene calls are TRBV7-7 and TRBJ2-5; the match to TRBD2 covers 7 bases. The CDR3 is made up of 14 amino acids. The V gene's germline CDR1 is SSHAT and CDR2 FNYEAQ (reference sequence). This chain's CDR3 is CASSRGVGGETQYF. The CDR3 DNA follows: TGTGCTAGCTCACGGGGGGTAGGCGGCGAGACCCAGTACTTC.

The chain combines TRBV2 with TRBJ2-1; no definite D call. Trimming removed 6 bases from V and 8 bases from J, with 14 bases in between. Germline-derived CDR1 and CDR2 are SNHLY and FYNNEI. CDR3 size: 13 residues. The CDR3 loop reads CASRVSTDHEQFF. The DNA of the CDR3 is TGTGCCAGCAGAGTATCAACAGATCATGAGCAGTTCTTC.

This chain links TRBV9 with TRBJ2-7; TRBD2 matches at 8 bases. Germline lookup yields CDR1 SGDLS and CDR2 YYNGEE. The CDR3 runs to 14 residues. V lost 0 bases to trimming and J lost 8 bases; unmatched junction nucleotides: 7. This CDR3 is CASSVEPGGAKQYF. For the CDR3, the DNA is TGTGCCAGCAGCGTAGAACCCGGGGGGGCAAAGCAGTACTTC.

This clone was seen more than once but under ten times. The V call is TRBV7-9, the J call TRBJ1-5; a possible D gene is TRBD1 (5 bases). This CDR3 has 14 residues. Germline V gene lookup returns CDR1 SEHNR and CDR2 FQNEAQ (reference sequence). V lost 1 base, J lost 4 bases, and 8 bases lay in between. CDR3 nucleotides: TGTGCCAGCAGCTTAGGGGGCTGGAATCAGCCCCAGCATTTT. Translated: CASSLGGWNQPQHF.

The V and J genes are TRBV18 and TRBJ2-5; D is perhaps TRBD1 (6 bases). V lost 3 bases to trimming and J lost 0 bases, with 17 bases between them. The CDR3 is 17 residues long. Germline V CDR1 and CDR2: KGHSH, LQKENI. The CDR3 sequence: CASSPKGTRQYQETQYF. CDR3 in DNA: TGTGCCAGCTCACCGAAAGGGACACGCCAGTACCAAGAGACCCAGTACTTC.

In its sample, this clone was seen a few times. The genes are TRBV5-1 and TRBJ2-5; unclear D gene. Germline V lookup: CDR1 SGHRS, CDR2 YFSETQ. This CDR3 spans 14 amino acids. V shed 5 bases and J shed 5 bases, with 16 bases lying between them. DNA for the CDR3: TGCGCCAGCAGTTTTTTAACTGTTGGGGAGACCCAGTACTTC. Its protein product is CASSFLTVGETQYF.